A single sample gave rise to the 20 T cell receptor beta chains below, sequenced in a study of metastatic and nonmetastatic thyroid tumors. Thyroid surgery took place with no prior treatment in any patient. TCRdb called clones again from the PCR reads with MiXCR. The sample contains over 30,000 clones, roughly a sixth of which appear only once. The specimen was blood. The origin of the receptors is a male donor with papillary thyroid cancer or a benign thyroid nodule (not recorded which). Some clones in this sample may be carry-over from other donors' samples.

This clone has just a few counts. This may arise from a read error, as a much more abundant clone is one base away. Other DNA sequences in the same sample also yield this CDR3. The chain recombines TRBV9 with TRBJ2-7; the D gene is possibly TRBD2 (6 bases). This CDR3 region has 13 residues. Trimming took 3 bases from V and 5 from J, leaving 12 bases between them. Germline values: CDR1 SGDLS, CDR2 YYNGEE. The CDR3 DNA reads as TGTGCCAGCAGCGGATCGGAGGGTGACGAGCAGTACTTC. Translating gives CASSGSEGDEQYF.

The CDR3 here is CASSRLAGMTDTQYF. The CDR3 region has the DNA TGTGCCAGTAGTAGGTTAGCGGGAATGACAGATACGCAGTATTTT. The J gene is TRBJ2-3, the V gene TRBV19; 8 bases are a match to TRBD2. The CDR3 runs 15 residues. V shed 4 bases and J 3 bases; nucleotides not matched to a gene: 6. Per the germline V gene, CDR1 is LNHDA and CDR2 is SQIVND (reference sequence).

This clone was observed at least ten times. The chain has TRBV4-3 and TRBJ2-7; TRBD1 or TRBD2 may be the D gene (5 bases each). V shed 0 bases and J shed 3 bases, with 15 bases lying between them. The CDR3 has 16 amino acids. Germline V gives CDR1 LGHNA, CDR2 YSLEER. Here the CDR3 DNA reads TGCGCCAGCAGCCAAGATTTTTCGAGGGGAGTCTACGAGCAGTACTTC. It is translated as CASSQDFSRGVYEQYF.

This clone was seen many times. The chain carries TRBV6-4 and TRBJ2-2; 7 nucleotides match TRBD2. The V and J ends lost 0 bases and 1 base, in that order; junction bases with no gene match: 5. Germline values: CDR1 MRHNA, CDR2 SNTAGT. The CDR3 has 17 amino acids. The CDR3 sequence: CASSDSFLAENTGELFF. The CDR3 bases are TGTGCCAGCAGTGACTCGTTTCTAGCGGAGAACACCGGGGAGCTGTTTTTT.

V and J are TRBV5-5 and TRBJ2-7; D uncertain. The CDR3 has 11 residues. Germline CDR1 is SGHKS and CDR2 is YYEKEE (reference sequence). CDR3 nucleotide sequence: TGTGGGAGCAGCTTAATCGTCGAGCAGTACTTC. Amino acids: CGSSLIVEQYF. Full variable domain (outside the CDR3, taken from reference TRBV5-5 and TRBJ2-7): DAGVTQSPTHLIKTRGQQVTLRCSPISGHKSVSWYQQVLGQGPQFIFQYYEKEERGRGNFPDRFSARQFPNYSSELNVNALLLGDSALYLCGSSLIVEQYFGPGTRLTVT.

This clone qualifies as medium-sized. The gene calls are TRBV6-1 and TRBJ2-7; 7 positions agree with TRBD2. This CDR3 is 17 amino acids long. The V gene end was trimmed by 8 bases and the J gene end by 0 bases; junction bases not matched to a gene: 16. The V gene's germline CDR1 is MNHNS and CDR2 SASEGT. This CDR3 is CASGRTSGDGSSYEQYF. The CDR3, as DNA: TGTGCCAGCGGCCGAACCAGCGGGGACGGAAGCTCCTACGAGCAGTACTTC.

Worth noting for this clone: A junction end diverges from the germline sequence, so it may reflect a read error. V and J are TRBV5-1 and TRBJ2-6; D remains unclear. The CDR3 spans 16 residues. Germline CDR1 SGHRS, CDR2 YFSETQ. DNA for the CDR3: TGCGCCATCAGCTTGACTTTCCTCTCTGGGGCCAACGTCCTGACTTTC. It translates to CAISLTFLSGANVLTF.

This clone has a count of ten or more. The chain employs TRBV2 and TRBJ2-5; 7 bases line up with TRBD1. V shed 10 bases and J 4 bases; nucleotides not matched to a gene: 12. Germline V lookup: CDR1 SNHLY, CDR2 FYNNEI. This CDR3 is 14 amino acids long. The CDR3 here is CAIHTDRVPETQYF. Here the CDR3 DNA reads TGTGCCATACATACCGACAGGGTCCCAGAGACCCAGTACTTC.

The table lists this clone with many counts. The genes are TRBV18 and TRBJ2-7, with D tentatively TRBD2 (6 bases). V dropped 1 base and J dropped 6 bases, with 7 bases sitting between them. The CDR3 sequence is 12 residues long. Germline V lookup: CDR1 KGHSH, CDR2 LQKENI. CDR3 in DNA: TGTGCCAGCTCACCACGCGGGGTCGAGCAGTACTTC. Protein: CASSPRGVEQYF.

The V gene is TRBV7-2, the J gene TRBJ2-7; the D is unclear. Germline V CDR1 and CDR2: SGHTA, FQGNSA. V gave up 2 bases and J gave up 6 bases, with 5 bases separating them. The CDR3 runs to 11 residues. The CDR3 nucleotides are TGTGCCAGCAGCTTACTCTCCGAGCAGTACTTC. This translates into CASSLLSEQYF.

This clone showed up many times. The chain combines TRBV19 with TRBJ2-1; TRBD2 matches 14 bases. V was pared by 8 bases and J by 12 bases, with 6 bases of the junction left unmatched. In germline, CDR1 is LNHDA, CDR2 SQIVND (reference sequence). This CDR3 is built from 13 residues. For the CDR3, the DNA is TGTGCCAGTGGACTAGCGGGAGGTTCGAGGCAGTTCTTC. It is translated as CASGLAGGSRQFF.

This clone was observed a few times. The V and J genes are TRBV12-3 or TRBV12-4 and TRBJ2-5, with a weak D call TRBD1 (6 bases). This CDR3 spans 13 amino acids. V was shortened by 8 bases and J by 1 base, with 11 bases between the two germline ends. CDR3 DNA sequence: TGTGCCAGCTCGGACAGCTTCCAAGAGACCCAGTACTTC. Its protein product is CASSDSFQETQYF.

This clone showed up many times. The V gene is TRBV19, the J gene TRBJ1-1; D may be TRBD1 (5 bases). This CDR3 has 12 residues. From germline, CDR1 is LNHDA and CDR2 SQIVND (reference sequence). Trimming stripped 3 bases from V and 8 bases from J, with 10 bases between. The CDR3: CASSIQGTEAFF. CDR3 nucleotides: TGTGCCAGTAGTATCCAGGGAACGGAAGCTTTCTTT.

This chain joins TRBV11-3 and TRBJ1-1; D is perhaps TRBD1 (5 bases). The CDR3 sequence is 15 residues long. The V gene lost 4 bases and the J gene lost 4 bases, with 16 bases spanning the gap. Looked up from germline, CDR1 is SGHNT and CDR2 is YENEEA. The CDR3 protein is CASSSSTDPGTEAFF. The CDR3 DNA reads as TGTGCCAGCAGCTCATCGACAGACCCTGGCACTGAAGCTTTCTTT.

This clone was recorded many times. V is TRBV5-6 and J is TRBJ1-1; D is undetermined. Germline loops: CDR1 SGHDT, CDR2 YYEEEE. Deletions cut 0 bases from V and 0 bases from J, with 12 bases between. There are 16 residues in the CDR3. The CDR3 loop is CASSLEVGHLNTEAFF. The CDR3 DNA is TGTGCCAGCAGCTTGGAAGTAGGGCACCTGAACACTGAAGCTTTCTTT.

There are many counts of this clone. The V gene is TRBV30, the J gene TRBJ1-1; 7 positions agree with TRBD1. This CDR3 region has 12 residues. Trimming at V came to 6 bases and at J to 6 bases, leaving 7 bases not matched to a gene. The germline V gene has CDR1 GTSNPN and CDR2 SVGIG (reference sequence). The DNA of the CDR3 is TGTGCCTGCAACCAGGGGGACCCTGAAGCTTTCTTT. Translation: CACNQGDPEAFF.

This clone was counted many times. V and J are TRBV4-1 and TRBJ1-4; TRBD1 matches 10 bases. V lost 1 base to trimming and J lost 8 bases; unmatched junction nucleotides: 7. This CDR3 region has 16 residues. Germline loops: CDR1 MGHRA, CDR2 YSYEKL. CDR3 sequence: CASSQAWLGQGEKLFF. For the CDR3, the DNA is TGCGCCAGCAGCCAAGCCTGGCTGGGACAGGGGGAAAAACTGTTTTTT.

This clone is judged medium-sized. V gene TRBV6-5 combines with J gene TRBJ2-7; no definite D call. Looked up from germline, CDR1 is MNHEY and CDR2 is SVGAGI. Trimming left V 0 bases short and J 12 bases short, with 18 bases between. This CDR3 has 14 amino acids. The CDR3 here is CASSYSGDPPMWYF. DNA for the CDR3: TGTGCCAGCAGTTACTCAGGAGACCCCCCGATGTGGTACTTC.

This clone was observed once. The chain uses TRBV7-6 and TRBJ2-2; D ambiguous. Germline V lookup: CDR1 SGHVS, CDR2 FNYEAQ. Between the trimmed V and J ends, which lost 1 base and 6 bases, there was a span of 6 bases. The CDR3 is 13 amino acids. The CDR3 loop reads CASSLGSAGELFF. DNA for the CDR3: TGTGCCAGCAGCTTAGGGTCGGCCGGGGAGCTGTTTTTT.

J is TRBJ2-7 and V is TRBV28; D is possibly TRBD2 (5 bases). Germline V lookup: CDR1 MDHEN, CDR2 SYDVKM. The V and J ends lost 8 bases and 7 bases respectively, with 33 bases between them. This CDR3 region has 18 residues. The chain's CDR3 is CASGRRASWSAWAREQYF. CDR3 nucleotide sequence: TGTGCCAGCGGCCGTCGGGCTAGCTGGAGTGCCTGGGCTAGGGAGCAGTACTTC. Full variable domain (remainder filled in from reference TRBV28 and TRBJ2-7): DVKVTQSSRYLVKRTGEKVFLECVQDMDHENMFWYRQDPGLGLRLIYFSYDVKMKEKGDIPEGYSVSREKKERFSLILESASTNQTSMYLCASGRRASWSAWAREQYFGPGTRLTVT.